This TCR beta chain was identified during a study of blood T cell repertoires in COVID-19. Only one count was recorded for this clone. TCRdb's table, derived via immunoSEQ multiplex PCR, lists solely in-frame clones and lacks some. The table has over 300,000 clones, 88% seen once. Participants reported their clinical history, and cohort assignment relied on those reports. CDR1 SNHLY and CDR2 FYNNEI come from the germline V gene. J was trimmed by 6 bases and V by 7 bases; bases with no gene match: 13. The CDR3 is 15 residues long. The rearrangement joins TRBV2 to TRBJ2-3; 7 nucleotides match TRBD1. Material for sequencing was PBMCs or T cells enriched from blood (not recorded which). The clonotype comes from a woman in her 30s with acute COVID-19. In nucleotides, the CDR3 is TGTGCCAGCAATCGGGACAGAGGCCTCCGCGATACGCAGTATTTT. Its protein product is CASNRDRGLRDTQYF. Combining the CDR3 with reference TRBV2 and TRBJ2-3 gives the whole variable domain EPEVTQTPSHQVTQMGQEVILRCVPISNHLYFYWYRQILGQKVEFLVSFYNNEISEKSEIFDDQFSVERPDGSNFTLKIRSTKLEDSAMYFCASNRDRGLRDTQYFGPGTRLTVL.